Listed below are T cell receptor beta chains from one sample, sequenced in a study of cytomegalovirus exposure and HLA in healthy donors. Here immunoSEQ multiplex PCR was the method, and the copy in TCRdb shows in-frame clones only, minus some. This table holds approximately 140,000 clones, roughly four fifths found once. Sequenced: PBMCs. Receptors originate from a young woman in good health and CMV-seronegative. Both conserved end residues are part of each CDR3. The D gene is left open where the match is weak. Part of the rows lack a size; the others show once, few, many or a class for expanded clones.

cdr3_length,d_call,v_call,j_call,clone_size,cdr3_aa,cdr3_nt
16,TRBD2,TRBV4-3,TRBJ2-7,NA,CASSQGGGTMFYEQYF,TGCGCCAGCAGCCAGGGAGGCGGGACTATGTTCTACGAGCAGTACTTC
16,TRBD1,TRBV18,TRBJ1-2,NA,CASSNGTGDVNYGYTF,TGTGCCAGCTCAAATGGGACAGGGGATGTTAACTATGGCTACACCTTC
11,TRBD1,TRBV20-1,TRBJ1-1,NA,CSAHRDRQAFF,TGCAGTGCTCATCGGGACAGACAAGCTTTCTTT
16,NA,TRBV10-3,TRBJ2-1,NA,CAISVYQGNSYNEQFF,TGTGCCATCAGTGTATATCAGGGGAACTCCTACAATGAGCAGTTCTTC
14,NA,TRBV6-5,TRBJ1-2,NA,CASSYSPGNYGYTF,TGTGCCAGCAGTTACTCCCCAGGGAACTATGGCTACACCTTC
15,TRBD1,TRBV5-6,TRBJ1-4,NA,CASSYRDRVNEKLFF,TGTGCCAGCAGCTACCGGGACAGGGTTAATGAAAAACTGTTTTTT
12,NA,TRBV6-1,TRBJ1-2,few,CASSADSYGYTF,TGTGCCAGCAGTGCTGACAGCTATGGCTACACCTTC
14,NA,TRBV5-1,TRBJ1-1,NA,CASSLATTVPEAFF,TGCGCCAGCAGCTTGGCGACAACAGTACCCGAAGCTTTCTTT
14,NA,TRBV27,TRBJ1-4,NA,CASSRGGEEEKLFF,TGTGCCAGCAGCCGAGGGGGGGAGGAGGAAAAACTGTTTTTT
13,NA,TRBV18,TRBJ1-6,NA,CASSPFYNSPLHF,TGTGCCAGCTCACCCTTTTATAATTCACCCCTCCACTTT
13,NA,TRBV27,TRBJ1-5,NA,CASSFGGDQPQHF,TGTGCCAGCAGTTTTGGGGGGGATCAGCCCCAGCATTTT
14,NA,TRBV4-2,TRBJ2-3,NA,CASSRTDSRDTQYF,TGTGCCAGCAGCCGAACGGACTCGAGGGATACGCAGTATTTT
16,NA,TRBV21-1,TRBJ1-1,few,CASSPLGGFCNTEAFF,TGTGCCAGCAGCCCTCTCGGCGGGTTTTGTAACACTGAAGCTTTCTTT